Reported below is one TCR beta chain. The data are from a study of T cell responses to AZD1222 COVID-19 vaccine. The V gene's germline CDR1 is MDHEN and CDR2 SYDVKM. The CDR3 sequence is 12 residues long. V was clipped by 3 bases and J by 5 bases, with 7 bases between them. Clones were read by immunoSEQ multiplex PCR, and TCRdb kept only the in-frame ones, dropping some. The sample consists of roughly 170,000 clones, roughly 92% of them appearing once. The source material was peripheral blood, sampled 28 days after the second AZD1222 dose. This chain links TRBV28 with TRBJ1-2, with D unresolved. The sequence came from an adult who received the AZD1222 COVID-19 vaccine. This CDR3 is CASSLKLYGYTF. CDR3 in DNA: TGTGCCAGCAGTTTGAAGCTTTATGGCTACACCTTC.